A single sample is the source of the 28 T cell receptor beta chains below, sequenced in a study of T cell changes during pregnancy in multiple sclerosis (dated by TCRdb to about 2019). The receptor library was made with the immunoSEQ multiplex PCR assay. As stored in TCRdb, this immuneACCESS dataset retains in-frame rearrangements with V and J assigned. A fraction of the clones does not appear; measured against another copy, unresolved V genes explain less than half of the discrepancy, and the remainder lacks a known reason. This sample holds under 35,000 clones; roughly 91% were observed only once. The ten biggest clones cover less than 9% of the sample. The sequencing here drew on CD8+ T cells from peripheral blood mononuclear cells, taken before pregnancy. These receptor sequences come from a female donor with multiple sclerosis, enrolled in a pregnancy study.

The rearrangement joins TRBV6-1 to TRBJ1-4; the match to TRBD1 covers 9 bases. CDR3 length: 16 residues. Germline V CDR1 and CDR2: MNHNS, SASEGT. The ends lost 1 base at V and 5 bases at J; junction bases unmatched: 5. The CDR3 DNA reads TGTGCCAGCAGTGAAGAGGACGGGACAGGGAATGAAAAACTGTTTTTT. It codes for CASSEEDGTGNEKLFF.

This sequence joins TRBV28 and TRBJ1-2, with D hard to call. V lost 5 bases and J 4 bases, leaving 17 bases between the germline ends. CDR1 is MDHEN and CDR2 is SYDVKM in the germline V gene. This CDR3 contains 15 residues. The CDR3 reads CASSPSGRSPYGYTF. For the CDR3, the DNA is TGTGCCAGCAGTCCCTCGGGTAGGAGTCCCTATGGCTACACCTTC.

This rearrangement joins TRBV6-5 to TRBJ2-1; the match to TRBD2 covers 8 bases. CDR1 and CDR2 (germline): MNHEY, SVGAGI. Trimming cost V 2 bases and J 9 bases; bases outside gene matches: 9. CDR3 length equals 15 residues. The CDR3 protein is CASSYGVAGFGEQFF. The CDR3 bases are TGTGCCAGCAGTTACGGGGTAGCGGGGTTTGGTGAGCAGTTCTTC.

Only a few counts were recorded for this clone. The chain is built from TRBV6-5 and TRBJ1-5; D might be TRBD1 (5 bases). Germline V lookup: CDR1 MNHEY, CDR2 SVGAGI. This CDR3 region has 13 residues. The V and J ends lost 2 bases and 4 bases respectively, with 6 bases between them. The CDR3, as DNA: TGTGCCAGCAGTTACGGGGCGAATCAGCCCCAGCATTTT. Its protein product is CASSYGANQPQHF.

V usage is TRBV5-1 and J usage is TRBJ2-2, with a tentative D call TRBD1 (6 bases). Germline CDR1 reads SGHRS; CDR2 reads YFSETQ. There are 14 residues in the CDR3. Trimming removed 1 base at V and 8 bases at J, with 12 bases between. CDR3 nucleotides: TGCGCCAGCAGCTTGTCAACAGGGATGGGGGAGCTGTTTTTT. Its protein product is CASSLSTGMGELFF. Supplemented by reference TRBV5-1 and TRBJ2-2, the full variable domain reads KAGVTQTPRYLIKTRGQQVTLSCSPISGHRSVSWYQQTPGQGLQFLFEYFSETQRNKGNFPGRFSGRQFSNSRSEMNVSTLELGDSALYLCASSLSTGMGELFFGEGSRLTVL.

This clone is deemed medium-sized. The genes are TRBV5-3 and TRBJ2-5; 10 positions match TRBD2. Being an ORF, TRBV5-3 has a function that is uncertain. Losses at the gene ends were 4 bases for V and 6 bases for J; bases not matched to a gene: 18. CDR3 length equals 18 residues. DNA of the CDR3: TGTGCCAGAAGCCCGAGACCTGAGGGGACTAGCGATAGAAAGACCCAGTACTTC. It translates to CARSPRPEGTSDRKTQYF.

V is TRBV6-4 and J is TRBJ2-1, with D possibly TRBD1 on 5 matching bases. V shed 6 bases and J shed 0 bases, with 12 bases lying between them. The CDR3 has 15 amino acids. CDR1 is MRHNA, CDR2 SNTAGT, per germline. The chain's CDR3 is CASSAGASSYNEQFF. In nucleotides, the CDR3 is TGTGCCAGCAGCGCTGGGGCTAGCTCCTACAATGAGCAGTTCTTC.

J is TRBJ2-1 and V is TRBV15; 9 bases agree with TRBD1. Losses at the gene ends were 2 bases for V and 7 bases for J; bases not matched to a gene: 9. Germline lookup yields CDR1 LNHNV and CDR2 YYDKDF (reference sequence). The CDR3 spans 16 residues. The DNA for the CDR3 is TGTGCCACCAGCAGATACAGGGGGCCTCCCCAGAATGAGCAGTTCTTC. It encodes CATSRYRGPPQNEQFF.

This CDR3 reads CASSPWTVMNYGYTF. CDR3 coding DNA: TGTGCCAGCAGCCCCTGGACAGTTATGAACTATGGCTACACCTTC. The genes are TRBV13 and TRBJ1-2; D is possibly TRBD1 (6 bases). The germline V and J ends were trimmed by 5 bases and 2 bases, with 15 bases remaining between them. Germline CDR1 PRHDT, CDR2 FYEKMQ (reference sequence). The CDR3 is made up of 15 amino acids.

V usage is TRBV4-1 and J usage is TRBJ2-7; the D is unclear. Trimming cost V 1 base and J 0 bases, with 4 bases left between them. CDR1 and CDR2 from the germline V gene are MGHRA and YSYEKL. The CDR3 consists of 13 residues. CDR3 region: CASSQGPSYEQYF. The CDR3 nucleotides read TGCGCCAGCAGCCAAGGGCCCTCCTACGAGCAGTACTTC.

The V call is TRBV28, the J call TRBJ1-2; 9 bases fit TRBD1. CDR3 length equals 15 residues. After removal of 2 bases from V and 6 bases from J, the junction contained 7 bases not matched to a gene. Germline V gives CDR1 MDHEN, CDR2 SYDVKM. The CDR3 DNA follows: TGTGCCAGCAGTTTAGATCCGGGACAGGGTAATGGCTACACCTTC. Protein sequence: CASSLDPGQGNGYTF.

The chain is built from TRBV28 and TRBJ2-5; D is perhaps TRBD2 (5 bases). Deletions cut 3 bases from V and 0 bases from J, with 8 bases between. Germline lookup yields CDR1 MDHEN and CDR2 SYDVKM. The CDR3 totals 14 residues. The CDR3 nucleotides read TGTGCCAGCAGTTTGAGGGCGGACCAAGAGACCCAGTACTTC. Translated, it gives CASSLRADQETQYF.

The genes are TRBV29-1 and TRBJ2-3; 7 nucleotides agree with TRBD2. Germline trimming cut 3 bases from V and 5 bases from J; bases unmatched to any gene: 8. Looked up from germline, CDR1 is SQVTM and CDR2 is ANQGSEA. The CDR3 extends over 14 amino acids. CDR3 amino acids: CSVDSGTIGDTQYF. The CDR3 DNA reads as TGCAGCGTTGATTCCGGGACTATCGGAGATACGCAGTATTTT.

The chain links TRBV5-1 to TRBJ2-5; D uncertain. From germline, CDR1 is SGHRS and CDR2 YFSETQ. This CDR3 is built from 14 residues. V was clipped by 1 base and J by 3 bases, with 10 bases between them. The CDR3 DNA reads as TGCGCCAGCAGCTTGCCCGGGTGGGAAGAGACCCAGTACTTC. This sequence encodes CASSLPGWEETQYF.

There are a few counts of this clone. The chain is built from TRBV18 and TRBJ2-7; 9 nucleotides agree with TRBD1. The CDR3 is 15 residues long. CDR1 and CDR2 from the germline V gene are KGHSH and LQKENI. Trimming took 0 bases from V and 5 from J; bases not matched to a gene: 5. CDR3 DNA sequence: TGTGCCAGCTCACCACCGGACAGGGGACTCGACGAGCAGTACTTC. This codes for CASSPPDRGLDEQYF.

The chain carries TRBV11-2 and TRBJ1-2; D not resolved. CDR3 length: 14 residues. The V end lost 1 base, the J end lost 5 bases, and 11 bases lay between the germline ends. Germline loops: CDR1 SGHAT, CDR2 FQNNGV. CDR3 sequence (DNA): TGTGCCAGCAGCTTAGGTTGGCGGGAGTATGGCTACACCTTC. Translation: CASSLGWREYGYTF.

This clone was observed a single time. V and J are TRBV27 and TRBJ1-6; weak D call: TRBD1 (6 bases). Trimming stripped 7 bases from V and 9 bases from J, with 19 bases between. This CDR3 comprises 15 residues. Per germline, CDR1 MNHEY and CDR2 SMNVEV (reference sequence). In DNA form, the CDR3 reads TGTGCCAGCACCCGAGGGGGGGGAGTAGTTTCACCCCTCCACTTT. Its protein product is CASTRGGGVVSPLHF.

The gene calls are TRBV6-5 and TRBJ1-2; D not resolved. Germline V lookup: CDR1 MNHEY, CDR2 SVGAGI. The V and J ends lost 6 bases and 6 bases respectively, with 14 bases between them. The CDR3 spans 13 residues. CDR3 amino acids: CASRPKLMDGYTF. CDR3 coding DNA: TGTGCCAGCAGGCCGAAACTAATGGATGGCTACACCTTC.

CDR3: CASSSNAGANVLTF. CDR3 sequence (DNA): TGTGCCAGTAGTTCTAATGCTGGGGCCAACGTCCTGACTTTC. This chain uses TRBV19 with TRBJ2-6; no firm D call. CDR3 length: 14 residues. Trimming took 5 bases from V and 2 from J, leaving 7 bases between them. Germline assignment: CDR1 LNHDA and CDR2 SQIVND (reference sequence).

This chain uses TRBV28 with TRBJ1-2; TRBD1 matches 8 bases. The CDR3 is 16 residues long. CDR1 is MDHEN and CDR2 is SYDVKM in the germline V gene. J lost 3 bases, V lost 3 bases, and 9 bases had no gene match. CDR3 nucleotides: TGTGCCAGCAGTTTCCCCAGGGACAGGACAGACTATGGCTACACCTTC. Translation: CASSFPRDRTDYGYTF.

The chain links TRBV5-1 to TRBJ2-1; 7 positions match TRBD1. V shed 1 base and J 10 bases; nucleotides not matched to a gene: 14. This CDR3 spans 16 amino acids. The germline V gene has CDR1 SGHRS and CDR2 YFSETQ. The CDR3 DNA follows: TGCGCCAGCAGCTTGTCAGGGACAGCGAGGCATTGGGAGCAGTTCTTC. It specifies CASSLSGTARHWEQFF.

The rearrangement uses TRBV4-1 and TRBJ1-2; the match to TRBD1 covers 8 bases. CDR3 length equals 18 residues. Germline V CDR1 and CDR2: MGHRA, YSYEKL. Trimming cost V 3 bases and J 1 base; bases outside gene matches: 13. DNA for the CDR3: TGCGCCAGCAGCCAGTCCGGGACAGGAGGATCCATTAACTATGGCTACACCTTC. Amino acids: CASSQSGTGGSINYGYTF.

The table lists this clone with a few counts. Written as DNA, the CDR3 is TGTGCCATCACAGACAGCCCGGGCTACTATGGCTACACCTTC. Translated: CAITDSPGYYGYTF. J is TRBJ1-2 and V is TRBV10-3, with D maybe TRBD1 (5 bases). The CDR3 has 14 amino acids. Germline V lookup: CDR1 ENHRY, CDR2 SYGVKD. Trimming pared 7 bases from V and 3 bases from J, leaving 15 bases between.

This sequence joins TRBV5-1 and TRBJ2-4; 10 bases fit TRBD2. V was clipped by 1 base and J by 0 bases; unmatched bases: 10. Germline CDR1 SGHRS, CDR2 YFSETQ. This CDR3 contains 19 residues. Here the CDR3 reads CASSLRSSTSGVAKNIQYF. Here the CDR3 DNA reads TGCGCCAGCAGCTTGAGATCGTCCACTAGCGGGGTAGCCAAAAACATTCAGTACTTC.

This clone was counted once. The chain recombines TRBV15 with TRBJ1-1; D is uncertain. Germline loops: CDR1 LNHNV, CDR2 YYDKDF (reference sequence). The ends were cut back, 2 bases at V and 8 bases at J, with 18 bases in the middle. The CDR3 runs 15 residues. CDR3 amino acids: CATSRPGRRGEEAFF. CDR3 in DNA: TGTGCCACCAGCAGACCTGGACGCCGGGGAGAGGAAGCTTTCTTT.

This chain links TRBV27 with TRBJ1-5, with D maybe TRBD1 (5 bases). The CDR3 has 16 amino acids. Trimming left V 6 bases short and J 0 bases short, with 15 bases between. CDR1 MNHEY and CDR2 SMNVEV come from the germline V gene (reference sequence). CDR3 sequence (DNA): TGTGCCAGCAGCCCCGACAGACCATATAGCAATCAGCCCCAGCATTTT. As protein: CASSPDRPYSNQPQHF.

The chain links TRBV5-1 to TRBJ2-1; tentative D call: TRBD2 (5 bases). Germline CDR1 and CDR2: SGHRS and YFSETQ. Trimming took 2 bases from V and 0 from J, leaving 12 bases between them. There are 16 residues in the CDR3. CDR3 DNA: TGCGCCAGCAGCTTACCCCAGCGGTACTCCTACAATGAGCAGTTCTTC. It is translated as CASSLPQRYSYNEQFF.

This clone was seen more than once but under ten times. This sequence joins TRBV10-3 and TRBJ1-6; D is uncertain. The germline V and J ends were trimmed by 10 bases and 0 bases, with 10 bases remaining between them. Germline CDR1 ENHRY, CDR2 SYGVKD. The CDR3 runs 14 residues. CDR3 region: CATTESSYNSPLHF. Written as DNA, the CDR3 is TGTGCCACAACAGAGAGCTCCTATAATTCACCCCTCCACTTT.